Each of the 7 T cell receptor beta chains below was sequenced from the same sample in a study of shared clonotypes between healthy human individuals. Terminally differentiated effector memory CD45RA+ cells were left out of the naive CD8 fraction, which was CD45RO-negative and positively selected for CCR7. Repertoires were generated with immunoSEQ multiplex PCR, while TCRdb's copy carries only in-frame clones and drops some. The sample lists roughly 2,000,000 clones, 90% to 95% occurring once. Sequencing was performed on naive CD8+ T cells from PBMCs. The source is a man aged 18-30 years in good health. Some clones in this sample may be carry-over from other donors' samples.

The rearrangement links TRBV19 to TRBJ1-2; perhaps TRBD1 as D (6 bases). Germline CDR1 and CDR2: LNHDA and SQIVND (reference sequence). The germline V and J ends were trimmed by 10 bases and 1 base, with 13 bases remaining between them. The CDR3 runs to 13 residues. DNA for the CDR3: TGTGCCACAGAGGGACAATATAACTATGGCTACACCTTC. This gives the protein CATEGQYNYGYTF.

The V call is TRBV6-1, the J call TRBJ2-7; a weak D match, TRBD2 (5 bases). Germline lookup yields CDR1 MNHNS and CDR2 SASEGT. With 4 bases removed from V and 3 bases from J, the gap between germline ends came to 7 bases. CDR3 length: 12 amino acids. The CDR3, as DNA: TGTGCCAGCAGTGGAGGACTCTACGAGCAGTACTTC. The encoded protein is CASSGGLYEQYF.

The rearrangement uses TRBV2 and TRBJ1-2; maybe TRBD1 (5 bases). CDR3 length equals 15 residues. The germline CDR1 and CDR2 sequences are SNHLY and FYNNEI. With 1 base removed from V and 4 bases from J, the gap between germline ends came to 13 bases. Here the CDR3 reads CASSEGLGVSYGYTF. Written as DNA, the CDR3 is TGTGCCAGCAGTGAAGGGTTAGGGGTTTCCTATGGCTACACCTTC.

The chain couples TRBV9 to TRBJ2-7, with unresolved D. Trimming pared 1 base from V and 3 bases from J, leaving 11 bases between. Germline CDR1 reads SGDLS; CDR2 reads YYNGEE. The CDR3 is made up of 14 amino acids. In nucleotides, the CDR3 is TGTGCCAGCAGCGTATACGGAACCGACTACGAGCAGTACTTC. It codes for CASSVYGTDYEQYF. Drawing the rest from reference TRBV9 and TRBJ2-7, the complete variable domain is DSGVTQTPKHLITATGQRVTLRCSPRSGDLSVYWYQQSLDQGLQFLIQYYNGEERAKGNILERFSAQQFPDLHSELNLSSLELGDSALYFCASSVYGTDYEQYFGPGTRLTVT.

Only one count was recorded for this clone. The rearrangement links TRBV7-3 to TRBJ1-5; tentatively, D is TRBD1 (6 bases). Trimming stripped 1 base from V and 6 bases from J, with 19 bases between. The CDR3 loop spans 17 amino acids. Germline V lookup: CDR1 SGHTA, CDR2 FQGTGA. CDR3 sequence: CASSLMGGARIGQPQHF. The CDR3 bases are TGTGCCAGCAGCTTAATGGGGGGCGCAAGGATCGGTCAGCCCCAGCATTTT.

The chain is built from TRBV7-3 and TRBJ1-3; tentative D call: TRBD1 (5 bases). V shed 2 bases and J shed 2 bases, with 10 bases lying between them. CDR1 is SGHTA and CDR2 is FQGTGA in the germline V gene. The CDR3 covers 15 residues. CDR3 nucleotides: TGTGCCAGCAGCTTACAACCAGGGACTGGAAACACCATATATTTT. This sequence encodes CASSLQPGTGNTIYF.

The chain couples TRBV7-9 to TRBJ2-1; no clear D. Trimming removed 8 bases at V and 6 bases at J, with 14 bases between. This CDR3 contains 13 residues. Germline V gives CDR1 SEHNR, CDR2 FQNEAQ (reference sequence). The CDR3 loop is CASRPPLANEQFF. CDR3 DNA sequence: TGTGCCAGCCGTCCTCCCTTGGCCAATGAGCAGTTCTTC.